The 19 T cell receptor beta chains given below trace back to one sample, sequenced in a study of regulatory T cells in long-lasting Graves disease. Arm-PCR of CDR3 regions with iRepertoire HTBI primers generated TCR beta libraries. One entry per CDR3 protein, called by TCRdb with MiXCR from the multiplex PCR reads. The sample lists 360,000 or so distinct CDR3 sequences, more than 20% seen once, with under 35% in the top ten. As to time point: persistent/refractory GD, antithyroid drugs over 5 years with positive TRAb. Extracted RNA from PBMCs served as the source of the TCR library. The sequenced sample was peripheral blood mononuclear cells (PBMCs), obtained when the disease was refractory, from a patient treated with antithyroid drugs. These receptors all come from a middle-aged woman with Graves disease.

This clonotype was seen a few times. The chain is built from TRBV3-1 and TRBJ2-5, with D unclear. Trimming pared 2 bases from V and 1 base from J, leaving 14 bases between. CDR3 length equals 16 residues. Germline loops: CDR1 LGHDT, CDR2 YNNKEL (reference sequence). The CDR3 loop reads CASSQPKTPAQETQYF. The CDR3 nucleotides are TGTGCCAGCAGCCAACCCAAGACACCCGCCCAAGAGACCCAGTACTTC.

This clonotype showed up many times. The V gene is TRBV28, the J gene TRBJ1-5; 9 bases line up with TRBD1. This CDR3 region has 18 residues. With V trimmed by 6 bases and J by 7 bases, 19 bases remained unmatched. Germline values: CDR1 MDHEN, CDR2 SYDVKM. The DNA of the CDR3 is TGTGCCAGCAGACCCCTTGGTTCGGGGACAGGGTCATGGCAGCCCCAGCATTTT. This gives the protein CASRPLGSGTGSWQPQHF.

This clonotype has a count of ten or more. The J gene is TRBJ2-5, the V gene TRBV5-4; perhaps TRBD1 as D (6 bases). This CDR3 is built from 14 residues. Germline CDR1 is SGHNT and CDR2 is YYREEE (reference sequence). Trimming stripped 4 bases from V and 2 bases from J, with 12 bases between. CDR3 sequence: CASSRGTLQETQYF. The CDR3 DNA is TGTGCCAGCAGCCGAGGGACATTACAAGAGACCCAGTACTTC.

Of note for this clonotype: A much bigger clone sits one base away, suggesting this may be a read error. The CDR3 is CASSDMGQQTDYEQYF. For the CDR3, the DNA is TGTGCCAGCAGTGACATGGGACAGCAGACCGACTACGAGCAGTACTTC. The chain employs TRBV6-1 and TRBJ2-7; 7 bases are shared with TRBD1. Unmatched junction bases numbered 11, after V lost 3 bases and J lost 3 bases. CDR1 is MNHNS, CDR2 SASEGT, per germline. This CDR3 is 16 amino acids long.

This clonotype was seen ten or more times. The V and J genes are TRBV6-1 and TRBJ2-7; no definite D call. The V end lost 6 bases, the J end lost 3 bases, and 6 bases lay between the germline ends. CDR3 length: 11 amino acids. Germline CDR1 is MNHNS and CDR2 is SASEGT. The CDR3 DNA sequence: TGTGCCAGCAGGAACAGCTACGAGCAGTACTTC. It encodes CASRNSYEQYF.

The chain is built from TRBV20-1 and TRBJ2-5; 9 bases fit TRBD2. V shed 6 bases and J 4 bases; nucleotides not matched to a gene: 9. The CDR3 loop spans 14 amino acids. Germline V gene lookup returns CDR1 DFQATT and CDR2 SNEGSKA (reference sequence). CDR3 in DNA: TGCAGTGCATTGAGGGCGGGAGGGCCAGAGACCCAGTACTTC. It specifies CSALRAGGPETQYF.

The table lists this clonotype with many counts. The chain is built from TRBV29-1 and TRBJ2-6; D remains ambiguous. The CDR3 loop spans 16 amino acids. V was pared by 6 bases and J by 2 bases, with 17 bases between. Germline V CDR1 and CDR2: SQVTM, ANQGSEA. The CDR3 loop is CSVSTSRLAGANVLTF. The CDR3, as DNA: TGCAGCGTCTCCACGTCGAGGCTGGCTGGGGCCAACGTCCTGACTTTC.

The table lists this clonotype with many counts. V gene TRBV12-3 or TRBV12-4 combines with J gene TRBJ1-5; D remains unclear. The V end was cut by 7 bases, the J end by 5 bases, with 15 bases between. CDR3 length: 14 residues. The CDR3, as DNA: TGTGCCAGCAACCTGAACAGTATACATCAGCCCCAGCATTTT. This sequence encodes CASNLNSIHQPQHF.

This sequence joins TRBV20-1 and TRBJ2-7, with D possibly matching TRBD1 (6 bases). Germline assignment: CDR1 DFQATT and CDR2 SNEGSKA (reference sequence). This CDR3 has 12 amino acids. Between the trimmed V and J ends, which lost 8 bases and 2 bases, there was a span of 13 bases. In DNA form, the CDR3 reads TGCAGTCTGACGGGACACGCCTACGAGCAGTACTTC. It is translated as CSLTGHAYEQYF.

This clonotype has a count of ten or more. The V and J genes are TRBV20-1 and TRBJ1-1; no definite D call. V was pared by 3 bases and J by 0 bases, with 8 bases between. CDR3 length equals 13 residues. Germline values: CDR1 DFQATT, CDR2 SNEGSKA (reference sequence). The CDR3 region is CSASAQVNTEAFF. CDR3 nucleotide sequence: TGCAGTGCTAGTGCGCAGGTGAACACTGAAGCTTTCTTT.

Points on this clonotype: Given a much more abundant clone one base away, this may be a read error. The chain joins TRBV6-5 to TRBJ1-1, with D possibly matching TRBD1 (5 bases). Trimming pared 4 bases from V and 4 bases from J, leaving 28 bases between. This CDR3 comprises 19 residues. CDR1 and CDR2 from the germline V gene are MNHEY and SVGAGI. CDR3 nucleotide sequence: TGTGCCAGCAGTTGGTCCGGATTTGGGGCCAGGGCGGTGAGCACTGAAGCTTTCTTT. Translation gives CASSWSGFGARAVSTEAFF.

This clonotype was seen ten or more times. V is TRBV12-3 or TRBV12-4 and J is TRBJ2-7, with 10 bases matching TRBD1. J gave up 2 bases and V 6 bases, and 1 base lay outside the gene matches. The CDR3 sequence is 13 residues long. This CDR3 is CASRGQGAYEQYF. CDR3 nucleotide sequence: TGTGCCAGCAGAGGACAGGGGGCCTACGAGCAGTACTTC.

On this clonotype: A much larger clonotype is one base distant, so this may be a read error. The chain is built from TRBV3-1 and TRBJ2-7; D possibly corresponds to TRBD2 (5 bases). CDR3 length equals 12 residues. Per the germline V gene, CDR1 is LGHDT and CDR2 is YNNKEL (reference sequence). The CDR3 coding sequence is TGTGCCAACAGCCAAGCAAGCGGCGAGCAGTACTTC. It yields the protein CANSQASGEQYF.

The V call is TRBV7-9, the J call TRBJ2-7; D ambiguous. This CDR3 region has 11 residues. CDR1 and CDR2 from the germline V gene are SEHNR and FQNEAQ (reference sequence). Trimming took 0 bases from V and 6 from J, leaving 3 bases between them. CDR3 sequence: CASSLAAEQYF. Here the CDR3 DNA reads TGTGCCAGCAGCTTAGCCGCCGAGCAGTACTTC.

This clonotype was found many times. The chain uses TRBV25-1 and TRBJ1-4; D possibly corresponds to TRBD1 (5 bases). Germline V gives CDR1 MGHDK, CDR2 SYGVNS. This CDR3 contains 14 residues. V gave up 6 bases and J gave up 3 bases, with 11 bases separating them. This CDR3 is CASSTLGANEKLFF. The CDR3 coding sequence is TGTGCCAGCAGCACCCTAGGGGCTAATGAAAAACTGTTTTTT.

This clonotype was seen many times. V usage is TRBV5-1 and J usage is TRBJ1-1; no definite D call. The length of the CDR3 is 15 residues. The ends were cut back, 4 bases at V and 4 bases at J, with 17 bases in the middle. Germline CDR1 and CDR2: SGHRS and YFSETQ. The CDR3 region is CASSPLGLTGTEAFF. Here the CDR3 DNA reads TGCGCCAGCAGCCCTTTAGGGTTGACCGGCACTGAAGCTTTCTTT.

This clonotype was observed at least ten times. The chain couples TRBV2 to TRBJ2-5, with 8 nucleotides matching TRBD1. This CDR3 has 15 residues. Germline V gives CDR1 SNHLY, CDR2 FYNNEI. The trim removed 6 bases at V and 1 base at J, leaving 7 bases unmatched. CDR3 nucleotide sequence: TGTGCCAGCAGGACAGATGACAGGGGCCAAGAGACCCAGTACTTC. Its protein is CASRTDDRGQETQYF.

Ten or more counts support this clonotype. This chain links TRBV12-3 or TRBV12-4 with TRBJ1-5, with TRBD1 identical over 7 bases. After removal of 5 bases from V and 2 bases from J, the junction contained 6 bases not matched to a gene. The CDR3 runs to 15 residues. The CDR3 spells CASSTTGIGNQPQHF. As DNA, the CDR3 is TGTGCCAGCAGTACGACAGGGATTGGCAATCAGCCCCAGCATTTT.

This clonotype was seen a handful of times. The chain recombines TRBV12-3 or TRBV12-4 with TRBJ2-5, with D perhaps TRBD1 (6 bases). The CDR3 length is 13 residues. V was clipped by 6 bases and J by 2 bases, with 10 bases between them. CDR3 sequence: CASRSGTQETQYF. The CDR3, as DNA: TGTGCCAGCAGGTCGGGGACACAAGAGACCCAGTACTTC.